The 3 T cell receptor beta chains given below trace back to one sample, sequenced in a study of CD8 T cells in Susac syndrome. An amount of RNA that ranged from roughly 0.5 to 1 ug was reverse transcribed with random hexamers. Each CDR3 protein is one row after TCRdb ran MiXCR on the immunoSEQ multiplex PCR reads. Of 330,000 or so distinct CDR3 sequences listed, 85% are singletons. The sequenced sample was CD8+ T cells from PBMCs. The receptors derive from a human donor with multiple sclerosis.

CDR3: CASSPGLAGGPLPPYEQYF. CDR3 coding DNA: TGTGCCAGCAGCCCGGGACTAGCGGGAGGGCCCCTTCCTCCCTACGAGCAGTACTTC. The chain links TRBV25-1 to TRBJ2-7, with TRBD2 matching over 16 bases. The germline gives CDR1 MGHDK, CDR2 SYGVNS. The CDR3 has 19 residues. V shed 6 bases, J shed 2 bases, and the junction held 13 bases outside the gene matches.

The chain uses TRBV15 and TRBJ2-3; 7 nucleotides align to TRBD1. CDR1 is LNHNV, CDR2 YYDKDF, per germline (reference sequence). The J segment lost 4 bases and the V segment lost 4 bases, leaving 11 bases of the junction unmatched. The CDR3 extends over 16 amino acids. The CDR3 DNA is TGTGCCACCAGCAATGGGGACAGCCGAATTTCAGATACGCAGTATTTT. Residues: CATSNGDSRISDTQYF.

This clonotype has more than one count but fewer than ten. The chain joins TRBV7-6 to TRBJ2-5, with no clear D. With 5 bases removed from V and 4 bases from J, the gap between germline ends came to 8 bases. This CDR3 comprises 12 residues. The V gene's germline CDR1 is SGHVS and CDR2 FNYEAQ. Written as DNA, the CDR3 is TGTGCCAGCAGCCTAGGAAGAGAGACCCAGTACTTC. Its translation is CASSLGRETQYF.